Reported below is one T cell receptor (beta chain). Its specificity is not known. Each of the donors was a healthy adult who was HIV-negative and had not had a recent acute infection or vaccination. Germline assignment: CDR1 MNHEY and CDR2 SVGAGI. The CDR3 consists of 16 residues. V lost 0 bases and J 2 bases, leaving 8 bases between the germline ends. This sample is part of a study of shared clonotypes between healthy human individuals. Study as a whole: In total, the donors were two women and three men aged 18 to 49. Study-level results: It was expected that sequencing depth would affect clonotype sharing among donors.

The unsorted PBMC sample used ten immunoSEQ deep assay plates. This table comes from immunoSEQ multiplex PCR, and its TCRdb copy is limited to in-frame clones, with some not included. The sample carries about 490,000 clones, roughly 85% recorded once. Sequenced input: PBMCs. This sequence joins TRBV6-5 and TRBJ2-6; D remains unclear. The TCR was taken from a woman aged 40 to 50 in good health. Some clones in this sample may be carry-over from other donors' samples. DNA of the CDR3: TGTGCCAGCAGTTACTCGAAGGGTACTGGGGCCAACGTCCTGACTTTC. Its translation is CASSYSKGTGANVLTF.